One and the same sample provided the 30 T cell receptor beta chains below, sequenced in a study of blood T cell repertoires in COVID-19 (dated by TCRdb to 2020 to 2022). The library was prepared using the immunoSEQ multiplex PCR assay. In its TCRdb copy, this immuneACCESS table keeps in-frame sequences only and misses some clones. Where compared with another copy, unresolved V genes explain less than half of these, and the others have no known cause. The table for this sample lists some 190,000 clones; about 88% of them were counted only once. 1.5% to 2% of the sample rests with the top ten. Sequenced material: peripheral blood. The origin of the receptors is a man aged 18 to 29 with active or convalescent COVID-19.

This chain connects TRBV6-5 to TRBJ1-6; D is unresolved. Trimming took off 4 bases at V and 10 bases at J, with 17 bases between the two ends. Per germline, CDR1 MNHEY and CDR2 SVGAGI. The CDR3 consists of 15 residues. DNA of the CDR3: TGTGCCAGCAGTTTACTACTCGAAGGAAAGTCACCCCTCCACTTT. As protein: CASSLLLEGKSPLHF.

The CDR3 loop reads CASSVEPSGVRRGANVLTF. The CDR3 coding sequence is TGTGCCAGCAGCGTAGAGCCTAGCGGGGTTCGAAGGGGGGCCAACGTCCTGACTTTC. The rearrangement uses TRBV9 and TRBJ2-6, with 9 bases that match TRBD2. CDR1 and CDR2 (germline): SGDLS, YYNGEE. V was clipped by 0 bases and J by 4 bases; unmatched bases: 11. This CDR3 is built from 19 residues.

This clone came up a few times. The chain links TRBV14 to TRBJ1-4, with D tentatively TRBD1 (6 bases). There are 14 residues in the CDR3. The ends were cut back, 3 bases at V and 7 bases at J, with 12 bases in the middle. In germline, CDR1 is SGHDN, CDR2 FVKESK. The CDR3 DNA reads TGTGCCAGCAGCCAGGGACAACAGAGTGAAAAACTGTTTTTT. Its translation: CASSQGQQSEKLFF.

This chain links TRBV19 with TRBJ1-6, with no clear D. CDR3 length: 13 residues. V was clipped by 2 bases and J by 7 bases, with 6 bases between them. Germline values: CDR1 LNHDA, CDR2 SQIVND (reference sequence). This CDR3 reads CASSIRGNSPLHF. The DNA of the CDR3 is TGTGCCAGTAGTATACGAGGGAATTCACCCCTCCACTTT.

V is TRBV2 and J is TRBJ2-7; D remains ambiguous. The CDR3 extends over 14 amino acids. Trimming took off 4 bases at V and 4 bases at J, with 14 bases between the two ends. Per the germline V gene, CDR1 is SNHLY and CDR2 is FYNNEI. CDR3: CASSAEQILYEQYF. In DNA form, the CDR3 reads TGTGCCAGCAGTGCGGAGCAGATTCTATACGAGCAGTACTTC.

The DNA of the CDR3 is TGTGCCAGCTCAGAAGACAGGGAGTTCCCTGAGACCCAGTACTTC. Its protein product is CASSEDREFPETQYF. The rearrangement joins TRBV18 to TRBJ2-5; 7 bases map to TRBD1. This CDR3 is 15 amino acids long. The junction had 11 bases not matched to a gene; V was cut back by 5 bases and J by 5 bases. CDR1 and CDR2 (germline): KGHSH, LQKENI. The entire variable domain, with the rest obtained from reference TRBV18 and TRBJ2-5, is as follows: NAGVMQNPRHLVRRRGQEARLRCSPMKGHSHVYWYRQLPEEGLKFMVYLQKENIIDESGMPKERFSAEFPKEGPSILRIQQVVRGDSAAYFCASSEDREFPETQYFGPGTRLLVL.

CDR3 in amino acids: CASSINSPKTQYF. The CDR3 region has the DNA TGTGCCAGTAGTATCAACAGTCCGAAGACCCAGTACTTC. The gene calls are TRBV19 and TRBJ2-5, with D uncertain. The V and J ends lost 3 bases and 6 bases respectively, with 11 bases between them. This CDR3 has 13 amino acids. CDR1 and CDR2 (germline): LNHDA, SQIVND (reference sequence).

Written as DNA, the CDR3 is TGTGCCAGTGGGAACAGGGTCCCCGGCTACACCTTC. It is translated as CASGNRVPGYTF. This chain joins TRBV19 and TRBJ1-2; a weak D match, TRBD1 (6 bases). V lost 8 bases and J 8 bases, leaving 15 bases between the germline ends. CDR3 length: 12 residues. CDR1 is LNHDA, CDR2 SQIVND, per germline (reference sequence).

The genes are TRBV19 and TRBJ2-2; no definite D call. CDR1 is LNHDA and CDR2 is SQIVND in the germline V gene (reference sequence). The V end was cut by 4 bases, the J end by 7 bases, with 10 bases between. The CDR3 runs 13 residues. For the CDR3, the DNA is TGTGCCAGTAGTACACAGAGCTTCGGGGAGCTGTTTTTT. Protein sequence: CASSTQSFGELFF.

This chain links TRBV9 with TRBJ2-2, with 10 nucleotides matching TRBD2. The CDR3 has 16 amino acids. The junction had 5 bases not matched to a gene; V was cut back by 3 bases and J by 3 bases. Germline CDR1 SGDLS, CDR2 YYNGEE. As DNA, the CDR3 is TGTGCCAGCAGCGGGAGCGGGGGGGACTACACCGGGGAGCTGTTTTTT. Its protein is CASSGSGGDYTGELFF.

The chain is built from TRBV27 and TRBJ2-1, with 13 nucleotides matching TRBD2. With V trimmed by 8 bases and J by 4 bases, 5 bases remained unmatched. There are 15 residues in the CDR3. CDR1 and CDR2 (germline): MNHEY, SMNVEV (reference sequence). In DNA form, the CDR3 reads TGTGCCAGCTCCTGGACTAGCGGGGGATACAATGAGCAGTTCTTC. Translation: CASSWTSGGYNEQFF.

This chain connects TRBV14 to TRBJ2-7; D gene uncertain. The CDR3 is 14 amino acids. Per the germline V gene, CDR1 is SGHDN and CDR2 is FVKESK. Between the trimmed V and J ends, which lost 0 bases and 2 bases, there was a span of 8 bases. The CDR3 protein is CASSQEGRPYEQYF. The CDR3 DNA reads TGTGCCAGCAGCCAAGAGGGCAGGCCCTACGAGCAGTACTTC.

The chain links TRBV28 to TRBJ1-1; TRBD1 is a possible D gene (5 bases). The CDR3 extends over 15 amino acids. Germline V gene sequence: CDR1 MDHEN, CDR2 SYDVKM. Trimming cost V 5 bases and J 3 bases, with 16 bases left between them. CDR3 region: CASSRVGGGYTEAFF. CDR3 coding DNA: TGTGCCAGCAGTAGGGTCGGGGGGGGATACACTGAAGCTTTCTTT. Full variable domain (outside the CDR3, taken from reference TRBV28 and TRBJ1-1): DVKVTQSSRYLVKRTGEKVFLECVQDMDHENMFWYRQDPGLGLRLIYFSYDVKMKEKGDIPEGYSVSREKKERFSLILESASTNQTSMYLCASSRVGGGYTEAFFGQGTRLTVV.

This sequence joins TRBV2 and TRBJ1-1; possible D gene TRBD1, 5 bases. The CDR3 is made up of 14 amino acids. Trimming took 7 bases from V and 4 from J, leaving 16 bases between them. Germline V gene data show CDR1 as SNHLY and CDR2 as FYNNEI. The CDR3 sequence is CASTMGGASTEAFF. CDR3 DNA: TGTGCCAGCACAATGGGTGGGGCGAGCACTGAAGCTTTCTTT.

CDR3 sequence: CATSPGTDHNQPQHF. The CDR3 DNA reads TGTGCCACCAGTCCGGGGACAGACCACAATCAGCCCCAGCATTTT. The chain employs TRBV15 and TRBJ1-5, with 7 bases matching TRBD1. CDR3 size: 15 residues. Germline CDR1 is LNHNV and CDR2 is YYDKDF (reference sequence). V trimming: 6 bases; J trimming: 3 bases; junction bases outside the gene matches: 8.

V usage is TRBV16 and J usage is TRBJ2-1; no firm D call. Trimming left V 0 bases short and J 11 bases short, with 11 bases between. The CDR3 runs 13 residues. Germline values: CDR1 KGHSY, CDR2 FQNENV. CDR3 bases: TGTGCCAGCAGCCAATCACACTACCGTCAGCAGTTCTTC. This gives the protein CASSQSHYRQQFF.

The chain carries TRBV6-1 and TRBJ1-3; no clear D. Germline V gene sequence: CDR1 MNHNS, CDR2 SASEGT. This CDR3 comprises 14 residues. The ends were cut back, 2 bases at V and 1 base at J, with 6 bases in the middle. CDR3 bases: TGTGCCAGCAGTGAACTAGGTTCTGGAAACACCATATATTTT. This translates into CASSELGSGNTIYF.

This clone came up a few times. This rearrangement joins TRBV10-3 to TRBJ2-7, with D uncertain. V lost 3 bases and J lost 0, with 3 bases in between. Germline V gives CDR1 ENHRY, CDR2 SYGVKD. The length of the CDR3 is 12 residues. The DNA of the CDR3 is TGTGCCATCAGTGACAGCTCCTACGAGCAGTACTTC. This sequence encodes CAISDSSYEQYF.

The chain uses TRBV5-4 and TRBJ2-1, with D tentatively TRBD2 (6 bases). This CDR3 spans 12 amino acids. The V and J ends lost 4 bases and 8 bases respectively, with 10 bases between them. Germline lookup yields CDR1 SGHNT and CDR2 YYREEE (reference sequence). The CDR3 nucleotides read TGTGCCAGCAGCCACGGAGGGCATGAGCAGTTCTTC. Its translation is CASSHGGHEQFF.

The chain couples TRBV6-5 to TRBJ1-2, with D uncertain. Germline values: CDR1 MNHEY, CDR2 SVGAGI. Trimming took off 5 bases at V and 4 bases at J, with 17 bases between the two ends. CDR3 length equals 15 residues. The CDR3 DNA reads TGTGCCAGCAGTCGAGGGTCCTTGGCCGGCTATGGCTACACCTTC. It translates to CASSRGSLAGYGYTF.

This chain connects TRBV11-3 to TRBJ2-5; TRBD1 agrees at 9 bases. Losses at the gene ends were 5 bases for V and 4 bases for J; bases not matched to a gene: 5. The CDR3 totals 14 residues. Germline loops: CDR1 SGHNT, CDR2 YENEEA. The chain's CDR3 is CASSRTGEGETQYF. The CDR3, as DNA: TGTGCCAGCAGCCGGACAGGGGAGGGAGAGACCCAGTACTTC.

J is TRBJ1-3 and V is TRBV4-1; D ambiguous. V lost 0 bases, J lost 4 bases, and 16 bases lay in between. Per the germline V gene, CDR1 is MGHRA and CDR2 is YSYEKL. This CDR3 is 17 amino acids long. DNA of the CDR3: TGCGCCAGCAGCCAAGATGGTGCGAGAGGGAGAGGAAACACCATATATTTT. Encoded protein: CASSQDGARGRGNTIYF.

Concerning this clone itself: A junction boundary mismatches the germline segment, possibly from a read error. Distinct nucleotide sequences in the sample also encode this CDR3. This chain links TRBV5-1 with TRBJ2-2, with D possibly TRBD1 on 6 matching bases. Per the germline V gene, CDR1 is SGHRS and CDR2 is YFSETQ. CDR3 length: 16 residues. CDR3 DNA sequence: TGCGCCAGCAGCTTTCTACAGGGAACGAACACTGGGGAGCTGTTTTTT. Protein: CASSFLQGTNTGELFF.

The table lists this clone with a few counts. This chain uses TRBV19 with TRBJ1-4; 8 bases agree with TRBD1. J lost 0 bases, V lost 1 base, and 4 bases had no gene match. Per germline, CDR1 LNHDA and CDR2 SQIVND (reference sequence). CDR3 size: 17 residues. The DNA for the CDR3 is TGTGCCAGTAGTATAGGGACAGGGTATGCAACTAATGAAAAACTGTTTTTT. It specifies CASSIGTGYATNEKLFF.

V is TRBV11-2 and J is TRBJ1-3, with D possibly matching TRBD1 (5 bases). The CDR3 consists of 15 residues. CDR1 is SGHAT and CDR2 is FQNNGV in the germline V gene. V was clipped by 5 bases and J by 2 bases, with 13 bases between them. CDR3 DNA: TGTGCCAGCAGCGAGGAGGGGTTCGCTGGAAACACCATATATTTT. This translates into CASSEEGFAGNTIYF.

This chain uses TRBV28 with TRBJ2-7; 10 positions agree with TRBD1. CDR3 length: 13 residues. Germline loops: CDR1 MDHEN, CDR2 SYDVKM. V lost 7 bases and J lost 4; bases outside the gene matches: 4. The CDR3 nucleotides are TGTGCCAGCACACGGGACAGGGGTTACGAGCAGTACTTC. This sequence encodes CASTRDRGYEQYF.

The rearrangement links TRBV7-3 to TRBJ2-1; the match to TRBD2 covers 7 bases. Per the germline V gene, CDR1 is SGHTA and CDR2 is FQGTGA. This CDR3 comprises 16 residues. J was trimmed by 0 bases and V by 2 bases; bases with no gene match: 4. CDR3 DNA sequence: TGTGCCAGCAGCTTATGGGGCGGGAGCTCCTACAATGAGCAGTTCTTC. Its protein is CASSLWGGSSYNEQFF.

This chain connects TRBV19 to TRBJ2-1, with D maybe TRBD2 (5 bases). V dropped 3 bases and J dropped 1 base, with 10 bases sitting between them. Germline-derived CDR1 and CDR2 are LNHDA and SQIVND (reference sequence). This CDR3 comprises 15 residues. CDR3 sequence reads: CASSIGSRSYNEQFF. The CDR3 DNA reads TGTGCCAGTAGTATTGGGAGTCGATCCTACAATGAGCAGTTCTTC.

This clone was counted only a few times. This chain joins TRBV19 and TRBJ1-5; 8 nucleotides line up with TRBD1. The V gene's germline CDR1 is LNHDA and CDR2 SQIVND (reference sequence). This CDR3 spans 14 amino acids. With 4 bases clipped from V and 6 bases from J, the junction kept 5 bases outside the gene matches. The chain's CDR3 is CASSTTGGPQPQHF. For the CDR3, the DNA is TGTGCCAGTAGTACCACAGGGGGTCCTCAGCCCCAGCATTTT.

The rearrangement uses TRBV13 and TRBJ1-3; maybe TRBD1 (5 bases). The CDR3 consists of 17 residues. Germline V gene sequence: CDR1 PRHDT, CDR2 FYEKMQ (reference sequence). The germline V and J ends were trimmed by 1 base and 0 bases, with 13 bases remaining between them. CDR3 amino acids: CASSLEEGPSSGNTIYF. The CDR3 DNA is TGTGCCAGCAGCTTAGAGGAGGGGCCTAGCTCTGGAAACACCATATATTTT.